Below, 24 T cell receptor beta chains from the same sample are listed, as sequenced in a study of cytomegalovirus exposure and HLA in healthy donors. The PCR made use of 60 Vbeta and 13 Jbeta primers. Profiled with immunoSEQ multiplex PCR; TCRdb holds only in-frame clones, not every one. The table has 150,000 to 250,000 clones, about four fifths seen once. Input material: PBMCs. These receptors came from a girl between 5 and 17 years old in good health and CMV-seropositive.

The CDR3 DNA is TGTGCCAGCAGCTTAGGTTTTACCAATACGGCCCAGTACTTC. It is translated as CASSLGFTNTAQYF. The chain is built from TRBV7-2 and TRBJ2-5; the D is unclear. V was pared by 1 base and J by 9 bases, with 15 bases between. Germline CDR1 is SGHTA and CDR2 is FQGNSA. The CDR3 length is 14 residues. The full variable domain, with the rest looked up from reference TRBV7-2 and TRBJ2-5, is GAGVSQSPSNKVTEKGKDVELRCDPISGHTALYWYRQSLGQGLEFLIYFQGNSAPDKSGLPSDRFSAERTGGSVSTLTIQRTQQEDSAVYLCASSLGFTNTAQYFGPGTRLLVL.

CDR3: CASSALDRVDTPLHF. The CDR3 DNA is TGTGCCAGCAGTGCACTGGACAGGGTCGATACACCCCTCCACTTT. The V call is TRBV6-5, the J call TRBJ1-6, with TRBD1 matching over 8 bases. This CDR3 spans 15 amino acids. Germline V gene sequence: CDR1 MNHEY, CDR2 SVGAGI. V dropped 5 bases and J dropped 11; count of bases not matched to a gene: 11.

The chain carries TRBV4-2 and TRBJ1-1; no clear D. Germline V gives CDR1 LGHNA, CDR2 YNFKEQ. This CDR3 has 14 amino acids. Trimming shortened V by 2 bases and J by 6 bases, and 13 bases separated the two germline ends. DNA for the CDR3: TGTGCCAGCAGCCAAAACTACGGGTCGGCTGAAGCTTTCTTT. The encoded protein is CASSQNYGSAEAFF.

J is TRBJ2-7 and V is TRBV7-9, with 9 bases matching TRBD2. V lost 5 bases to trimming and J lost 2 bases; unmatched junction nucleotides: 7. In germline, CDR1 is SEHNR, CDR2 FQNEAQ (reference sequence). This CDR3 has 15 residues. CDR3 region: CASSLSGGITYEQYF. The CDR3 bases are TGTGCCAGCAGCCTCAGCGGGGGGATTACCTACGAGCAGTACTTC. The full variable domain, with the rest looked up from reference TRBV7-9 and TRBJ2-7, is DTGVSQNPRHKITKRGQNVTFRCDPISEHNRLYWYRQTLGQGPEFLTYFQNEAQLEKSRLLSDRFSAERPKGSFSTLEIQRTEQGDSAMYLCASSLSGGITYEQYFGPGTRLTVT.

The gene calls are TRBV10-3 and TRBJ2-5, with a tentative D call TRBD2 (7 bases). Germline CDR1 ENHRY, CDR2 SYGVKD. This CDR3 spans 11 amino acids. The CDR3 here is CSGGGPETQYF. DNA of the CDR3: TGTTCTGGGGGGGGGCCGGAGACCCAGTACTTC.

This clone has only a few counts. V and J are TRBV18 and TRBJ1-2, with 8 bases aligning to TRBD1. Germline V gene lookup returns CDR1 KGHSH and CDR2 LQKENI. This CDR3 comprises 16 residues. J gave up 1 base and V 0 bases, and 4 bases lay outside the gene matches. The DNA of the CDR3 is TGTGCCAGCTCACCACCGATGGGACAGGTTAACTATGGCTACACCTTC. This gives the protein CASSPPMGQVNYGYTF. The whole variable domain, remainder taken from reference TRBV18 and TRBJ1-2, is NAGVMQNPRHLVRRRGQEARLRCSPMKGHSHVYWYRQLPEEGLKFMVYLQKENIIDESGMPKERFSAEFPKEGPSILRIQQVVRGDSAAYFCASSPPMGQVNYGYTFGSGTRLTVV.

This chain links TRBV7-2 with TRBJ2-7; 12 bases are a match to TRBD2. CDR3 length: 14 residues. CDR1 and CDR2 from the germline V gene are SGHTA and FQGNSA. The V gene end was trimmed by 5 bases and the J gene end by 4 bases; junction bases not matched to a gene: 3. The CDR3 DNA follows: TGTGCCAGCAGCCCTAGCGGGGGGGGTTACGAGCAGTACTTC. Protein sequence: CASSPSGGGYEQYF.

This chain joins TRBV5-4 and TRBJ2-2; 9 bases match TRBD1. V was pared by 4 bases and J by 4 bases, with 5 bases of the junction left unmatched. This CDR3 comprises 15 residues. Germline lookup yields CDR1 SGHNT and CDR2 YYREEE (reference sequence). The CDR3: CASSGGQGSTGELFF. The CDR3 bases are TGTGCCAGCAGCGGGGGACAGGGAAGCACCGGGGAGCTGTTTTTT.

This clone was observed a few times. The chain is built from TRBV5-1 and TRBJ1-4; 8 bases are shared with TRBD1. CDR3 length: 14 amino acids. The germline CDR1 and CDR2 sequences are SGHRS and YFSETQ. With V trimmed by 4 bases and J by 3 bases, 2 bases remained unmatched. CDR3 DNA sequence: TGCGCCAGCAGCCGGACAGGGCCTAATGAAAAACTGTTTTTT. Translated, it gives CASSRTGPNEKLFF.

CDR3 in DNA: TGTGCCAGCAGCTCGCCCAGGACTAGCGGACCCTACGAGCAGTACTTC. It translates to CASSSPRTSGPYEQYF. The rearrangement joins TRBV5-6 to TRBJ2-7, with TRBD2 matching 10 bases. The germline CDR1 and CDR2 sequences are SGHDT and YYEEEE. The trim removed 3 bases at V and 2 bases at J, leaving 8 bases unmatched. The CDR3 has 16 residues.

This clone appeared a few times. The J gene is TRBJ2-3, the V gene TRBV6-5, with a possible D match to TRBD1 (5 bases). CDR1 and CDR2 from the germline V gene are MNHEY and SVGAGI. Between the trimmed V and J ends, which lost 5 bases and 0 bases, there was a span of 12 bases. CDR3 length equals 15 residues. CDR3 in amino acids: CASSPSRDSTDTQYF. The CDR3 DNA is TGTGCCAGCAGTCCGAGCAGGGATAGCACAGATACGCAGTATTTT.

This chain uses TRBV18 with TRBJ2-5; TRBD1 might be the D (6 bases). Germline CDR1 is KGHSH and CDR2 is LQKENI. V was trimmed by 0 bases and J by 3 bases, leaving 11 bases between them. The CDR3 extends over 15 amino acids. The CDR3 loop reads CASSPPARGKETQYF. The CDR3 bases are TGTGCCAGCTCACCACCGGCCAGGGGCAAAGAGACCCAGTACTTC.

The chain is built from TRBV2 and TRBJ1-6, with D tentatively TRBD1 (6 bases). Trimming took 4 bases from V and 6 from J, leaving 13 bases between them. This CDR3 is 15 amino acids long. Germline values: CDR1 SNHLY, CDR2 FYNNEI. CDR3 region: CASSGPGQLNSPLHF. The CDR3, as DNA: TGTGCCAGCAGTGGCCCCGGACAGCTTAATTCACCCCTCCACTTT.

The V and J genes are TRBV6-6 and TRBJ1-5; 8 bases agree with TRBD1. This CDR3 region has 15 residues. CDR1 is MNHNY, CDR2 SVGAGI, per germline (reference sequence). V shed 6 bases and J 5 bases; nucleotides not matched to a gene: 9. The CDR3 nucleotides are TGTGCCAGCAGCTTAGACAGGGGCGCTTATCAGCCCCAGCATTTT. This sequence encodes CASSLDRGAYQPQHF.

The chain is built from TRBV25-1 and TRBJ1-4, with D perhaps TRBD1 (6 bases). The ends were cut back, 0 bases at V and 8 bases at J, with 13 bases in the middle. CDR1 MGHDK and CDR2 SYGVNS come from the germline V gene. The CDR3 is made up of 15 amino acids. CDR3 residues: CASSEYRGVSEKLFF. The CDR3 nucleotides are TGTGCCAGCAGTGAATACAGGGGAGTTAGCGAAAAACTGTTTTTT.

This chain links TRBV7-7 with TRBJ2-3; 8 nucleotides line up with TRBD2. V gave up 1 base and J gave up 1 base; unmatched junction bases: 1. CDR1 is SSHAT, CDR2 FNYEAQ, per germline (reference sequence). The CDR3 contains 15 residues. CDR3 bases: TGTGCCAGCAGCTTAGGAGCGGGGGGCACAGATACGCAGTATTTT. Translated, it gives CASSLGAGGTDTQYF.

The chain links TRBV5-6 to TRBJ2-3; tentative D call: TRBD2 (7 bases). V lost 3 bases, J lost 1 base, and 12 bases lay in between. The CDR3 is 15 residues long. The V gene's germline CDR1 is SGHDT and CDR2 YYEEEE. CDR3 amino acids: CASSWGGMGTDTQYF. The CDR3 region has the DNA TGTGCCAGCAGCTGGGGGGGCATGGGCACAGATACGCAGTATTTT.

This chain joins TRBV6-6 and TRBJ1-1, with unresolved D. This CDR3 region has 13 residues. Germline V gene sequence: CDR1 MNHNY, CDR2 SVGAGI (reference sequence). Trimming removed 6 bases at V and 2 bases at J, with 10 bases between. CDR3 DNA: TGTGCCAGCAGCCTAACTACTAACACTGAAGCTTTCTTT. Protein product: CASSLTTNTEAFF.

This chain connects TRBV6-6 to TRBJ1-1, with D perhaps TRBD1 (6 bases). CDR3 size: 13 residues. CDR1 MNHNY and CDR2 SVGAGI come from the germline V gene (reference sequence). V lost 6 bases to trimming and J lost 0 bases, with 8 bases between them. CDR3 loop: CASSRTVNTEAFF. CDR3 sequence (DNA): TGTGCCAGCAGCCGGACAGTGAACACTGAAGCTTTCTTT.

This clone was detected only a few times. V is TRBV9 and J is TRBJ1-1; the D is unclear. The CDR3 runs 13 residues. Germline CDR1 reads SGDLS; CDR2 reads YYNGEE. Between the trimmed V and J ends, which lost 0 bases and 6 bases, there was a span of 9 bases. For the CDR3, the DNA is TGTGCCAGCAGCGTAGTAGGAGGTTCTGAAGCTTTCTTT. Its protein product is CASSVVGGSEAFF.

The chain combines TRBV4-3 with TRBJ2-2; 9 bases are shared with TRBD1. The CDR3 is 16 amino acids. V lost 0 bases and J lost 7; bases outside the gene matches: 6. Germline V lookup: CDR1 LGHNA, CDR2 YSLEER. The chain's CDR3 is CASSQDYRGPGGELFF. As DNA, the CDR3 is TGCGCCAGCAGCCAAGATTACAGGGGGCCGGGCGGGGAGCTGTTTTTT.

This clone has more than one count but fewer than ten. The identical CDR3 is also encoded by other nucleotide sequences in the sample. The V and J genes are TRBV4-1 and TRBJ2-3; 8 bases align to TRBD2. V dropped 0 bases and J dropped 3; count of bases not matched to a gene: 5. The CDR3 totals 16 residues. CDR1 is MGHRA and CDR2 is YSYEKL in the germline V gene. The CDR3 bases are TGCGCCAGCAGCCAAGATGGCGCGGGGGGTACAGATACGCAGTATTTT. Protein: CASSQDGAGGTDTQYF.

The rearrangement uses TRBV5-6 and TRBJ2-2; unclear D gene. Germline CDR1 and CDR2: SGHDT and YYEEEE. The length of the CDR3 is 11 residues. V lost 2 bases, J lost 6 bases, and 2 bases lay in between. The CDR3 here is CASSFAGELFF. CDR3 nucleotides: TGTGCCAGCAGCTTCGCCGGGGAGCTGTTTTTT. Full variable domain (missing parts from reference TRBV5-6 and TRBJ2-2): DAGVTQSPTHLIKTRGQQVTLRCSPKSGHDTVSWYQQALGQGPQFIFQYYEEEERQRGNFPDRFSGHQFPNYSSELNVNALLLGDSALYLCASSFAGELFFGEGSRLTVL.

The genes are TRBV7-2 and TRBJ2-2, with 8 positions matching TRBD1. Germline V gene sequence: CDR1 SGHTA, CDR2 FQGNSA. Losses at the gene ends were 5 bases for V and 6 bases for J; bases not matched to a gene: 8. This CDR3 has 15 amino acids. The CDR3 bases are TGTGCCAGCAGCGCGTACAGGGGGGTGGCCGGGGAGCTGTTTTTT. Translation: CASSAYRGVAGELFF.